Listed below are T cell receptor beta chains from one sample, sequenced in a study of CD8 T cells in Susac syndrome. TCRdb reprocessed the immunoSEQ multiplex PCR reads with MiXCR, giving one entry per CDR3 protein. The sample shows a few hundred thousand distinct CDR3 sequences, roughly 90% of them seen only once. The specimen was CD8+ T cells from PBMCs. Every receptor here comes from a human donor with multiple sclerosis. Both conserved end residues are part of each CDR3. The D gene is left open where the match is weak. Clone size is stated in some rows and not others, as once, few, many or a class when expanded.

>TRBV9|NA|14|TRBJ1-5|NA
TGTGCCAGCAGCGCAACTTTCGGCAATCAGCCCCAGCATTTT
CASSATFGNQPQHF
>TRBV7-9|NA|15|TRBJ2-1|NA
TGTGCCAGCAGTTACAGGGGGGGAGAGTACAATGAGCAGTTCTTC
CASSYRGGEYNEQFF
>TRBV18|NA|15|TRBJ2-7|NA
TGTGCCAGCTCACCTGAACAGGGTAGCTCCTACGAGCAGTACTTC
CASSPEQGSSYEQYF
>TRBV28|NA|14|TRBJ1-6|NA
TGTGCCAGCAGTACCCGGGACGGTAATTCACCCCTCCACTTT
CASSTRDGNSPLHF
>TRBV6-2/TRBV6-3|TRBD1|15|TRBJ1-5|NA
TGTGCCAGCAGATCCTCCGACAGGGTCCAACAGCCCCAGCATTTT
CASRSSDRVQQPQHF
>TRBV12-5|NA|12|TRBJ2-1|NA
TGTGCTAGACCAAAACTAGACAATGAGCAGTTCTTC
CARPKLDNEQFF
>TRBV2|NA|11|TRBJ1-1|NA
TGTGCCAGCAGGTGGACACCTGAAGCTTTCTTT
CASRWTPEAFF
>TRBV15|TRBD1|16|TRBJ2-7|NA
TGTGCCACCAGCAGAGATGCGGGGACAGGGGGCGACGAGCAGTACTTC
CATSRDAGTGGDEQYF
>TRBV20-1|TRBD1|20|TRBJ2-7|once
TGCAGTGCTAGAGATTACCGTAATCCACTCCGGGACAGGGACGCCTACGAGCAGTACTTC
CSARDYRNPLRDRDAYEQYF
>TRBV4-2|NA|14|TRBJ2-1|NA
TGTGCCAGCAGCCAAGATGAACGGTTCAGTGAGCAGTTCTTC
CASSQDERFSEQFF
>TRBV7-9|NA|15|TRBJ2-2|NA
TGTGCCAGCAACTTAACGCTCAGGGGCACCGGGGAGCTGTTTTTT
CASNLTLRGTGELFF
>TRBV6-5|TRBD2|14|TRBJ2-1|NA
TGTGCCAGCAGACTCGGGGGGGCCAACGATGAGCAGTTCTTC
CASRLGGANDEQFF
>TRBV3-1|TRBD1|16|TRBJ1-5|NA
TGTGCCAGCAGTCCCGGGACAGGGGGATGGAATCAGCCCCAGCATTTT
CASSPGTGGWNQPQHF
>TRBV20-1|TRBD2|15|TRBJ2-1|NA
TGCAGTGCTTCCCCCCTTCTAGCGGGAGACAATGAGCAGTTCTTC
CSASPLLAGDNEQFF
>TRBV6-2/TRBV6-3|TRBD2|17|TRBJ2-1|few
TGTGCCAGCAGTTACTACCGTGGGACTAGCGGGATCAATGAGCAGTTCTTC
CASSYYRGTSGINEQFF
>TRBV6-5|NA|15|TRBJ1-3|once
TGTGCCAGCAGTAGACATCGCCACTCTGGAAACACCATATATTTT
CASSRHRHSGNTIYF
>TRBV6-5|NA|13|TRBJ2-3|NA
TGTGCCAGCAGGGAGGGTGAGGGAGATACGCAGTATTTT
CASREGEGDTQYF
>TRBV20-1|NA|14|TRBJ2-7|NA
TGCAGTGCCCAGAACACAGGGAGCTCCTACGAGCAGTACTTC
CSAQNTGSSYEQYF
>TRBV28|TRBD2|16|TRBJ2-7|once
TGTGCCAACTCTCTTCTAGGCGGGAGAGGCTCCTACGAGCAGTACTTC
CANSLLGGRGSYEQYF
>TRBV12-3/TRBV12-4|NA|16|TRBJ2-1|NA
TGTGCCAGCAGTTTAGATTCGGCTTACACATACAATGAGCAGTTCTTC
CASSLDSAYTYNEQFF
>TRBV28|TRBD2|14|TRBJ2-7|once
TGTGCCAGCAGTTTAGTGGGAGGGCCCAACGAGCAGTACTTC
CASSLVGGPNEQYF
>TRBV28|NA|19|TRBJ1-2|NA
TGTGCCAGCAGTTTAAGTCTCGGGGGTCAGTTAGGGTCTCACTATGGCTACACCTTC
CASSLSLGGQLGSHYGYTF
>TRBV28|NA|12|TRBJ2-4|NA
TGTGCCAGCAGCCCTCTCGACAGCCTTCAGTACTTC
CASSPLDSLQYF